This TCR beta chain was observed in a study of patients and donors after allogeneic stem cell transplantation. About this clonotype: The junction differs from germline at one of its ends, possibly a read error.

The CDR3 consists of 13 residues. CDR1 and CDR2 (germline): SNHLY, FYNNEI. TCRdb used MiXCR to reprocess the RT-PCR reads, holding one entry per CDR3 protein. The sample holds around 200,000 distinct CDR3 sequences; around 40% are singletons and the top ten take roughly 10%. The chain couples TRBV2 to TRBJ1-5; TRBD1 is a possible D gene (5 bases). Sequenced sample: blood, either unsorted or a sorted T cell fraction (not recorded which). This clonotype was obtained from a human donor who was either an allogeneic HSCT recipient or a stem cell or donor lymphocyte infusion donor (not recorded which). It is not recorded whose cells these are; they may come from a transplant donor. The chain's CDR3 is CASSEGAQQPQHF. DNA for the CDR3: TGTGCCAGCAGCGAAGGGGCCCAGCAGCCCCAGCATTTT.